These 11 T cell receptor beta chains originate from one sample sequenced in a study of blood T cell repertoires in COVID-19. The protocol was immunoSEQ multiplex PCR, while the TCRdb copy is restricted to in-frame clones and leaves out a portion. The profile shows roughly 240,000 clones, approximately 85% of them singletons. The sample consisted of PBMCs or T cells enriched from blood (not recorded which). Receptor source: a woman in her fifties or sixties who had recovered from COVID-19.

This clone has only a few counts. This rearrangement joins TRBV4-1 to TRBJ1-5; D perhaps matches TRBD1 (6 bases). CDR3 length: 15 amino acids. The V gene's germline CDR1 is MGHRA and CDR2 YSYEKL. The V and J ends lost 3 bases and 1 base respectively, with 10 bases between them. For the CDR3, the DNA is TGCGCCAGCAGCCAGACGGACAGAAGCAATCAGCCCCAGCATTTT. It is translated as CASSQTDRSNQPQHF.

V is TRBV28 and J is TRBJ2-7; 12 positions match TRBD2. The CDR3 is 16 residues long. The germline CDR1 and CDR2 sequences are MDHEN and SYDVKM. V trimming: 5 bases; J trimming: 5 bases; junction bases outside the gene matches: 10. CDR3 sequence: CASSVIRLAGAHEQYF. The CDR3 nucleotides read TGTGCCAGCAGTGTCATCCGACTAGCGGGAGCCCACGAGCAGTACTTC.

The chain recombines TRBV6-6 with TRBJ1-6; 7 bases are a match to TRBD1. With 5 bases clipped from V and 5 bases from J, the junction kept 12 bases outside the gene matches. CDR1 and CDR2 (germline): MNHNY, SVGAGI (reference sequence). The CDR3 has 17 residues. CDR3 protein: CASSPTGADLNNSPLHF. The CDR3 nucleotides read TGTGCCAGCAGTCCAACAGGGGCCGACTTAAATAATTCACCCCTCCACTTT.

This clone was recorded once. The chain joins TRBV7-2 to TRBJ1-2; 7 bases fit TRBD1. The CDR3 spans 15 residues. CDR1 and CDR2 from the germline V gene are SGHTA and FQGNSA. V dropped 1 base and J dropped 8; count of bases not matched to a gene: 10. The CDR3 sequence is CASSLGGQLEKGYTF. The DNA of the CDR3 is TGTGCCAGCAGCTTAGGGGGACAGCTTGAGAAAGGCTACACCTTC. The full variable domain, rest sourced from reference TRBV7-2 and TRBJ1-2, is GAGVSQSPSNKVTEKGKDVELRCDPISGHTALYWYRQSLGQGLEFLIYFQGNSAPDKSGLPSDRFSAERTGGSVSTLTIQRTQQEDSAVYLCASSLGGQLEKGYTFGSGTRLTVV.

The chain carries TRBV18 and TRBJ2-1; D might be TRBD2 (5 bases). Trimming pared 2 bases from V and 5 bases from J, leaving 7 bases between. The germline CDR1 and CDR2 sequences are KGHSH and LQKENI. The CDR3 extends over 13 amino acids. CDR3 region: CASSPGLHNEQFF. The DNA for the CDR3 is TGTGCCAGCTCACCAGGACTGCACAATGAGCAGTTCTTC.

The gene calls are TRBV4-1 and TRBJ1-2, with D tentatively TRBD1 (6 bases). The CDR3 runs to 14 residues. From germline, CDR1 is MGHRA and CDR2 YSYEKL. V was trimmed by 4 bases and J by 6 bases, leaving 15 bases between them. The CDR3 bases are TGCGCCAGCAGCCCTACTGCCAGGGGAAATGGCTACACCTTC. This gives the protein CASSPTARGNGYTF.

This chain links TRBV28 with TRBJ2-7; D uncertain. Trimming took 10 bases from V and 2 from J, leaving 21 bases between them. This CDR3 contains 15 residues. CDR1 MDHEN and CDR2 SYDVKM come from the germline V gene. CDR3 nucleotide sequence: TGTGCCACCTCGCCAGGCAGGCGCTCCACCTACGAGCAGTACTTC. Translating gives CATSPGRRSTYEQYF.

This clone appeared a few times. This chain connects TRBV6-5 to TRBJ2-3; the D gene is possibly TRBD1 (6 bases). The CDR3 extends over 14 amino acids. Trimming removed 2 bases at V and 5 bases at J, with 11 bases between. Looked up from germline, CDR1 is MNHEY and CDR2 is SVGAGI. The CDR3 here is CASSYLPQGDTQYF. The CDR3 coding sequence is TGTGCCAGCAGTTACCTACCACAGGGAGATACGCAGTATTTT.

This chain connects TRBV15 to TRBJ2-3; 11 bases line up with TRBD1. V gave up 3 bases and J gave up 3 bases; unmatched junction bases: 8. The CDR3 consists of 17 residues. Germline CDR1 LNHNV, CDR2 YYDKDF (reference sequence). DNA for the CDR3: TGTGCCACCAGCAGTCCCCCAAGGGACAGGGGGACAGATACGCAGTATTTT. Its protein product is CATSSPPRDRGTDTQYF.

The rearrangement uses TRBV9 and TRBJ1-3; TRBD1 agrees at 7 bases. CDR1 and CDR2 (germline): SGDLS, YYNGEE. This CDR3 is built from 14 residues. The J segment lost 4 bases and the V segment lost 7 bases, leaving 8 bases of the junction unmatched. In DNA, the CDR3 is TGTGCCAGCTCCCGACAGGGCGACGGAAACACCATATATTTT. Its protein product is CASSRQGDGNTIYF. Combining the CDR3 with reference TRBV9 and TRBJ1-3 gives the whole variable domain DSGVTQTPKHLITATGQRVTLRCSPRSGDLSVYWYQQSLDQGLQFLIQYYNGEERAKGNILERFSAQQFPDLHSELNLSSLELGDSALYFCASSRQGDGNTIYFGEGSWLTVV.

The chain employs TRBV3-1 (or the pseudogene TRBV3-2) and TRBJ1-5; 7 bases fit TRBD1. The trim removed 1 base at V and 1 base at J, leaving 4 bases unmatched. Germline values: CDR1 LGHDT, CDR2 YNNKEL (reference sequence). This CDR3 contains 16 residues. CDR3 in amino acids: CASSQGGRGSNQPQHF. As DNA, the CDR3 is TGTGCCAGCAGCCAAGGAGGCAGGGGGAGCAATCAGCCCCAGCATTTT.